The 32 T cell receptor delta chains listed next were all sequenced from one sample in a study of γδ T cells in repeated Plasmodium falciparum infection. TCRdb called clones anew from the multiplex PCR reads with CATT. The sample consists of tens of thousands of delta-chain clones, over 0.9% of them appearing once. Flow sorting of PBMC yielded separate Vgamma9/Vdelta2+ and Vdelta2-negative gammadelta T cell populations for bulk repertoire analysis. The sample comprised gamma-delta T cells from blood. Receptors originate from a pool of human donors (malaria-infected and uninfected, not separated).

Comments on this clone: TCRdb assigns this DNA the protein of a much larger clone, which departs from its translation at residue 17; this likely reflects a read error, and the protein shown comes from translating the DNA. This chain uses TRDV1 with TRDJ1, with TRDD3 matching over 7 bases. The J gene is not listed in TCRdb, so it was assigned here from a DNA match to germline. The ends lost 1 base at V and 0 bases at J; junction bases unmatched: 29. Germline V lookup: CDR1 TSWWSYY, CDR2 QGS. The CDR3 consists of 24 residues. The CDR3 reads CALGERGNLRFSSGGIYYTDKLIF. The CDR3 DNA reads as TGTGCTCTTGGGGAACGGGGAAATCTACGCTTTTCTTCCGGGGGGATCTACTACACCGATAAACTCATCTTT.

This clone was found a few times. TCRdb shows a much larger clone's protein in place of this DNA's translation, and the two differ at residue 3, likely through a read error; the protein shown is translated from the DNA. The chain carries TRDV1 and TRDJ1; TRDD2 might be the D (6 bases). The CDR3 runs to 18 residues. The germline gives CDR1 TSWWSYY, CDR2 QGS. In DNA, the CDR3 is TGTGCTTTTGGGGACTACTTCCTGGCACGCGAGGGCACCGATAAACTCATCTTT. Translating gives CAFGDYFLAREGTDKLIF.

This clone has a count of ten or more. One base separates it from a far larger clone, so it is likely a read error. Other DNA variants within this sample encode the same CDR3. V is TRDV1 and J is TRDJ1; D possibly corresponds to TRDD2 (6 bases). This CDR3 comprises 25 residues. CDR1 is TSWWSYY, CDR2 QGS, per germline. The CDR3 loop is CALGESTEQATSYPHWYMGTDKLIF. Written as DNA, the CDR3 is TGTGCCCTTGGGGAAAGTACTGAACAGGCTACGTCCTACCCTCACTGGTATATGGGCACCGATAAACTCATCTTT.

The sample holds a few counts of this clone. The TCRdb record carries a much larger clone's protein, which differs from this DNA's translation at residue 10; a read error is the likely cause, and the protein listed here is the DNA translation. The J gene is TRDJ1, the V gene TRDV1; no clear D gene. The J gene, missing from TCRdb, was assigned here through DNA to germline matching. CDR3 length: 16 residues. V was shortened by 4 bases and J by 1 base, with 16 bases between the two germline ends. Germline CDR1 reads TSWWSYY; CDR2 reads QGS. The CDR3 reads CALGGRSAFPTDKLIF. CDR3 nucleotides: TGTGCTCTTGGGGGCCGCTCCGCTTTCCCCACCGATAAACTCATCTTT.

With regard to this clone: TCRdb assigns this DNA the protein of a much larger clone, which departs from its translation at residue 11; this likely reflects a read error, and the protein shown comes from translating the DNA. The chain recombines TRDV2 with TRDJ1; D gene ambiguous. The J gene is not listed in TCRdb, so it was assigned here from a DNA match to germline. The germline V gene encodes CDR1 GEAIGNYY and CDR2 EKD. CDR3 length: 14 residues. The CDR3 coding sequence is TGTGCCTGTGACACCGCTCCCGAGGGCGATAGACTCATCTTT. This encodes CACDTAPEGDRLIF.

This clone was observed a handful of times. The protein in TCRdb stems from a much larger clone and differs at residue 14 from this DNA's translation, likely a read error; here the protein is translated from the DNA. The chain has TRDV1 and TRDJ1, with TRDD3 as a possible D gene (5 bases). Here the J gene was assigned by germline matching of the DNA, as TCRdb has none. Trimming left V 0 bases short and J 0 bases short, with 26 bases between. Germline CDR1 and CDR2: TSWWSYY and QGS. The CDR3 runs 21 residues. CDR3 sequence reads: CALGELAVAGSSRRYTDKLIF. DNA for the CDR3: TGTGCTCTTGGGGAACTAGCGGTGGCGGGATCCTCAAGGCGGTACACCGATAAACTCATCTTT.

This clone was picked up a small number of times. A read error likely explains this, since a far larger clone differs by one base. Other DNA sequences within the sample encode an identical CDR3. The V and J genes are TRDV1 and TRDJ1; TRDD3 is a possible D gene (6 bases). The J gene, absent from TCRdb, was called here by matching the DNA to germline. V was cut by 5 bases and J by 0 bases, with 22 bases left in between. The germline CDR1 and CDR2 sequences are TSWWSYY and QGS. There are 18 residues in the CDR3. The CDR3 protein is CALGIHLGLGTHTDKLIF. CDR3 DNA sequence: TGTGCTCTTGGGATACACCTAGGCCTGGGGACACACACCGATAAACTCATCTTT.

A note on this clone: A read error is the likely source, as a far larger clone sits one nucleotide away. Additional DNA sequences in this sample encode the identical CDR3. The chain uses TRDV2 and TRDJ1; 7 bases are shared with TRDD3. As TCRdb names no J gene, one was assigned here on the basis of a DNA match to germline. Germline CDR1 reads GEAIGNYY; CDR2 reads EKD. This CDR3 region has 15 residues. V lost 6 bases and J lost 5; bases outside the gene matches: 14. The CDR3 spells CACNYLGGSTDKLIF. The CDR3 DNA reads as TGTGCCTGTAACTACCTTGGGGGAAGTACTGATAAACTCATCTTT.

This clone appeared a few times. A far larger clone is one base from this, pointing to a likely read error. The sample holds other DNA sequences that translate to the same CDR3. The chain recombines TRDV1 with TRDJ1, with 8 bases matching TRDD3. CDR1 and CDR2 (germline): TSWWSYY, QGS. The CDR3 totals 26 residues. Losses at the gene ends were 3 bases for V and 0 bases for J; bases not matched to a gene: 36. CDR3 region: CALGELFGGPVLTAYWGLPYTDKLIF. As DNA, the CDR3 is TGTGCTCTTGGGGAGCTGTTCGGGGGGCCAGTCTTGACTGCGTACTGGGGGTTACCTTACACCGATAAACTCATCTTT.

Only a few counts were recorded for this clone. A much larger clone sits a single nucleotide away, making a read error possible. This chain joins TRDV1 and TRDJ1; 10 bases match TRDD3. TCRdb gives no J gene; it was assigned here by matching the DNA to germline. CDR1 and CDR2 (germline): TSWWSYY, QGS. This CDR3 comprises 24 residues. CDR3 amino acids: CALGELLLSFLGLGDSGGTDKLIF. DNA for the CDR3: TGTGCTCTTGGGGAACTTCTATTATCTTTTCTAGGACTGGGGGATTCGGGCGGCACCGACAAACTCATCTTT.

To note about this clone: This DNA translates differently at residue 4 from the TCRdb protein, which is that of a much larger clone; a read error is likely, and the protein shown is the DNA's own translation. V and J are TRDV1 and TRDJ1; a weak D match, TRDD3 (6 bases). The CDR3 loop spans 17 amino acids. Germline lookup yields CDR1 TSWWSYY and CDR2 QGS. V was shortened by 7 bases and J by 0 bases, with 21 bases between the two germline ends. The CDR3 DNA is TGTGCTCTTGAGACTTCTACAAACTGGGAGAACACCGATAAACTCATCTTT. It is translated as CALETSTNWENTDKLIF.

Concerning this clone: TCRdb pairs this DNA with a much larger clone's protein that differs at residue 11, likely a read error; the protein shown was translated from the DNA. The CDR3 sequence: CALLPSYGGYRYTDKLIF. CDR3 DNA: TGTGCTCTCCTACCGTCCTACGGGGGATACAGGTACACCGATAAACTCATCTTT. The chain uses TRDV1 and TRDJ1; 9 nucleotides match TRDD3. Here the J gene came from matching the DNA to germline, since TCRdb omits it. The trim removed 9 bases at V and 0 bases at J, leaving 17 bases unmatched. The CDR3 consists of 18 residues. From germline, CDR1 is TSWWSYY and CDR2 QGS.

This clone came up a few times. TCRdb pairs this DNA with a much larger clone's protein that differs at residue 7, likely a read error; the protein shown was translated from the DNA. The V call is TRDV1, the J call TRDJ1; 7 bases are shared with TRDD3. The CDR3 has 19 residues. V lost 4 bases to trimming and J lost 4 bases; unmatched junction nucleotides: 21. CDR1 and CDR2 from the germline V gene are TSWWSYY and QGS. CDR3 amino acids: CALGGTSVAVLGRGDKLIF. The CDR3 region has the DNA TGTGCTCTTGGGGGAACTTCAGTAGCTGTACTGGGGCGGGGCGATAAACTCATCTTT.

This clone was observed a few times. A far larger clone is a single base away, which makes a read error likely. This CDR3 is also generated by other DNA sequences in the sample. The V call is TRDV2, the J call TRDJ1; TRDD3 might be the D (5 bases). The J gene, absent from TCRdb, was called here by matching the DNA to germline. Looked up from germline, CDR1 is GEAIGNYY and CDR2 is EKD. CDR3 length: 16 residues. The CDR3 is CACDTLVGAYTDKLIF. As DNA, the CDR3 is TGTGCCTGCGACACCTTGGTTGGGGCGTACACCGATAAACTCATCTTT.

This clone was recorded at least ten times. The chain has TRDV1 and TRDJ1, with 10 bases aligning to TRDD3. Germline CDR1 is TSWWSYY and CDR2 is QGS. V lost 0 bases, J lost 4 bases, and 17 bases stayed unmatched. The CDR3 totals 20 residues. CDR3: CALGELVPKWGIPSVDKLIF. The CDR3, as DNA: TGTGCTCTTGGGGAACTAGTTCCGAAATGGGGGATACCATCGGTCGATAAACTCATCTTT.

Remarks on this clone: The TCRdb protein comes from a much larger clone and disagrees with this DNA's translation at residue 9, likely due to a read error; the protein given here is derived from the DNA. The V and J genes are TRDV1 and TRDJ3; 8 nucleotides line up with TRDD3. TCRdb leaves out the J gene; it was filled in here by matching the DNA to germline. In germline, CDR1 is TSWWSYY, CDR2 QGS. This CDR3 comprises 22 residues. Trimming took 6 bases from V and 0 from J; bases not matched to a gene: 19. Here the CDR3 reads CALGFQHGSTGGGSWDTRQMFF. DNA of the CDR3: TGTGCTCTTGGCTTCCAACACGGGTCGACTGGGGGGGGCTCCTGGGACACCCGACAGATGTTTTTC.

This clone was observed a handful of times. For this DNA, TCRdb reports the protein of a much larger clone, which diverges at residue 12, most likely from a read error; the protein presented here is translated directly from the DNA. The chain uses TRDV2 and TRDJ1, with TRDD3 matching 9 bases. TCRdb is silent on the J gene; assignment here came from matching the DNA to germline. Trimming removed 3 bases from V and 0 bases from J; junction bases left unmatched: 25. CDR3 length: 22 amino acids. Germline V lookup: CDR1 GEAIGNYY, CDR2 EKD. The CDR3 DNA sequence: TGTGCCTGTGACCCAGGCGCCCTTACTGGGGGACACCCGAGACCTTACACCGATAAACTCATCTTT. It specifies CACDPGALTGGHPRPYTDKLIF.

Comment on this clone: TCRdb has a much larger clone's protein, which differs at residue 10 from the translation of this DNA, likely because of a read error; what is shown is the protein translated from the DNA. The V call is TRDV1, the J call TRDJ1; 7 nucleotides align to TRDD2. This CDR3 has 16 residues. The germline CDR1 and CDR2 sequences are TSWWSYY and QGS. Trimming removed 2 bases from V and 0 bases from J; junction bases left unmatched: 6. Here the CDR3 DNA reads TGTGCTCTTGGGGAAACATCTTCCTATAACACCGATAAACTCATCTTT. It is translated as CALGETSSYNTDKLIF.

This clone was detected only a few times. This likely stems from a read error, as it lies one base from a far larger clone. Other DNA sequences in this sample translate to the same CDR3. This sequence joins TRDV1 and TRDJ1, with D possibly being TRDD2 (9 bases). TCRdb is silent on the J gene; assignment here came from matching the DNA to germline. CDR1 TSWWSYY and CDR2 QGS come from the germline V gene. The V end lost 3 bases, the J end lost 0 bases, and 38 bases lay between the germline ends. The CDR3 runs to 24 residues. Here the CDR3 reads CALGDRGLPTFLGDWRSYTDKLIF. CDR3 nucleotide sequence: TGTGCTCTTGGGGACCGCGGCCTTCCTACTTTTCTGGGGGACTGGAGGTCCTACACCGATAAACTCATCTTT.

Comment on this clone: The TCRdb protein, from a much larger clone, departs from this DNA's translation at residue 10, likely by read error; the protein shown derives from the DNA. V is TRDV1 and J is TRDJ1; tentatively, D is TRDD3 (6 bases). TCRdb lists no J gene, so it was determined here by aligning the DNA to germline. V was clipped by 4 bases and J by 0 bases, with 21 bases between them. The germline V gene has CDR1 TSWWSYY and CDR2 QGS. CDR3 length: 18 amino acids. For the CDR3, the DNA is TGTGCTCTTGGGGCCATTCCCCTGGGGATGCCTTACACCGATAAACTCATCTTT. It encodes CALGAIPLGMPYTDKLIF.

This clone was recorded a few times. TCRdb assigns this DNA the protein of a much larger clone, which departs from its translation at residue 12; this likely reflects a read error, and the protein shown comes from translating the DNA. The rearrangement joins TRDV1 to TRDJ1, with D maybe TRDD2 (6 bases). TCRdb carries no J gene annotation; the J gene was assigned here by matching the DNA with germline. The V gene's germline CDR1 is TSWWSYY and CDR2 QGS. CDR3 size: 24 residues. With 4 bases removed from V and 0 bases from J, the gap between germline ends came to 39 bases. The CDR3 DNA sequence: TGTGCTCTTGGGGGACTACAGTACACTTCCTGCAGAACGTGGGCAGTACCCCACACCGATAAACTCATCTTT. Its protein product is CALGGLQYTSCRTWAVPHTDKLIF.

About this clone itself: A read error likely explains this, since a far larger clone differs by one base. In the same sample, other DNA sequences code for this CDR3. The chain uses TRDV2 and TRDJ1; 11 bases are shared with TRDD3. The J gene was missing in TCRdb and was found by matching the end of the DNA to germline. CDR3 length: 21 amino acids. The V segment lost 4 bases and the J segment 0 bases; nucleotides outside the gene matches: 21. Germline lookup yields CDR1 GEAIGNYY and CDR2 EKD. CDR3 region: CACDSKTSTRLGDTYTDKLIF. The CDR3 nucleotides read TGTGCCTGTGATTCCAAAACCAGTACAAGGCTGGGGGATACCTACACCGATAAACTCATCTTT.

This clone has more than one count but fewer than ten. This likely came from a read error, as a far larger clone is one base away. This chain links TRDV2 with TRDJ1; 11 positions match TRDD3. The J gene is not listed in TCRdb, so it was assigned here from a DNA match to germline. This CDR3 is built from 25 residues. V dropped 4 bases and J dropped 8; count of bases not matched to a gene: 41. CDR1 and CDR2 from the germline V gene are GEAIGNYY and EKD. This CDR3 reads CACESVRSVPQTLGDTQGEPRKLIF. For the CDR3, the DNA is TGTGCCTGTGAGAGTGTTCGATCAGTGCCCCAGACGCTGGGGGATACTCAGGGGGAACCTAGAAAACTCATCTTT.

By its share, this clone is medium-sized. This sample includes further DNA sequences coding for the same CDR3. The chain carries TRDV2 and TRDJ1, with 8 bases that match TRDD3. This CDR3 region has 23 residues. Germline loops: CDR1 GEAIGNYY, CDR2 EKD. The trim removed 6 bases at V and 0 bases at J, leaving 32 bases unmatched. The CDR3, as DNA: TGTGCCTGTACCCCTCCGACAGCTTTTCTAGGCTGGGGGAGCTCTCGGTACACCGATAAACTCATCTTT. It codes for CACTPPTAFLGWGSSRYTDKLIF.

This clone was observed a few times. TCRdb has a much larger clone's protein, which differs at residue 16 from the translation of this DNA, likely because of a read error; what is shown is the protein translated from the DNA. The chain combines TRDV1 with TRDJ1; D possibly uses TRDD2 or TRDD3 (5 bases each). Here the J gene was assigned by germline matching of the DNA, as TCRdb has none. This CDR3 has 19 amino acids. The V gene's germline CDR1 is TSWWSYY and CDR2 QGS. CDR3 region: CALGDPSPFGRGYTDRLIF. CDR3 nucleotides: TGTGCTCTTGGGGACCCAAGTCCCTTCGGGAGGGGGTACACCGATAGACTCATCTTT.

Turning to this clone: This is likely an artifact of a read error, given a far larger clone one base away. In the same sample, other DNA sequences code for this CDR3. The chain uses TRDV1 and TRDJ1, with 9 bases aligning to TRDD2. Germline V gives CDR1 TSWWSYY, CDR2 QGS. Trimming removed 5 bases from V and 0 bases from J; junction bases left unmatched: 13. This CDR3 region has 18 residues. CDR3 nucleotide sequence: TGTGCTCTTGGGAACCTTCCTACGAAGTCTACCTACACCGATAAACTCATCTTT. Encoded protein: CALGNLPTKSTYTDKLIF.

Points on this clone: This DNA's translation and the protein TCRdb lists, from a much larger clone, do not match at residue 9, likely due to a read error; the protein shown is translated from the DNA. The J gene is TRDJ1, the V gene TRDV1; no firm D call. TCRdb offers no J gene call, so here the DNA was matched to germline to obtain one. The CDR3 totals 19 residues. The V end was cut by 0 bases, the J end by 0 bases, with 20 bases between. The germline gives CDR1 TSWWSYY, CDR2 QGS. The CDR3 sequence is CALGELKVITVRYTDKLIF. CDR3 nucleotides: TGTGCTCTTGGGGAACTAAAGGTGATTACTGTTCGGTACACCGATAAACTCATCTTT.

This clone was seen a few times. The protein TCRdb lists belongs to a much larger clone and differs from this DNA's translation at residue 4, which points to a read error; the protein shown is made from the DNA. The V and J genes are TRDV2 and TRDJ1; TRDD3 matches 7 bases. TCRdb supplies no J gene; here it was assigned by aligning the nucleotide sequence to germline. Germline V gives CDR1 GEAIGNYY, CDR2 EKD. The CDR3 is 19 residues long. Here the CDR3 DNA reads TGTGCCTGTGGCACCGTAGAACTGGGGCCCTATAAGTACACCGATAAACTCATCTTT. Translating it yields CACGTVELGPYKYTDKLIF.

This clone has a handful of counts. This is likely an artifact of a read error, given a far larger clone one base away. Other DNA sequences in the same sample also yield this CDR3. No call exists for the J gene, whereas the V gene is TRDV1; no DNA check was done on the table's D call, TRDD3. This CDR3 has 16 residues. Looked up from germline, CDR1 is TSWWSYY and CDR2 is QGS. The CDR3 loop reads CALVGADEWGPDKLIF. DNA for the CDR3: TGTGCTCTTGTGGGGGCGGACGAGTGGGGACCCGATAAACTCATCTTC.

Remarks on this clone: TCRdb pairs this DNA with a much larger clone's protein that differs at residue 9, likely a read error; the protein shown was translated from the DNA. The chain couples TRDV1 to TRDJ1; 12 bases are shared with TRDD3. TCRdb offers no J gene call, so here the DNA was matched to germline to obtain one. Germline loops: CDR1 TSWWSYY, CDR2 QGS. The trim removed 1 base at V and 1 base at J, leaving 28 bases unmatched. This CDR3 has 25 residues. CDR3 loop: CALGEPVDPREPWGIRTGCTDKLIF. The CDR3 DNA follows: TGTGCTCTTGGGGAACCTGTTGACCCTCGAGAACCCTGGGGGATACGCACGGGTTGCACCGATAAACTCATCTTT.

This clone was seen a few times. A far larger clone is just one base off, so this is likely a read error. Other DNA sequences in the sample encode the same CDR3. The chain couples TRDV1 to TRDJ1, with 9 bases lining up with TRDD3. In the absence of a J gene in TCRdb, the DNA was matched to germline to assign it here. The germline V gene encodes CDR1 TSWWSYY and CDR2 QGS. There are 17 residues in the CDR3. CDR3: CALGDISGGFLTDKLIF. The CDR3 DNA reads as TGCGCTCTTGGGGACATCTCTGGGGGATTCCTCACCGATAAACTCATCTTT.

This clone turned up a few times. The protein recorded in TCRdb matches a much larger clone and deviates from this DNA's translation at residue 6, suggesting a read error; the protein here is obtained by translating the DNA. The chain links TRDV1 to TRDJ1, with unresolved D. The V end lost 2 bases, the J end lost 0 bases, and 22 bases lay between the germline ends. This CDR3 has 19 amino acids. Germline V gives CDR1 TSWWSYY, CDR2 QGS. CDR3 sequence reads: CALGEGPPLRPPYTDKLIF. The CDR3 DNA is TGTGCTCTTGGGGAAGGCCCCCCACTCCGTCCACCGTACACCGATAAACTCATCTTT.